This T cell receptor (beta chain) originates from a study of T-cell reconstitution after alpha-beta-depleted transplantation in children. The study's findings and limits: There were some patients whose high TCRbeta diversity at day 60 came from surviving recipient T cells and thymic progenitors. Several hundred expanded graft clones reportedly were the source of alpha-beta T cells about two months after transplant. The authors attributed T-cell counts and diversity one year after transplant mostly to newly produced T cells.

Preparation of the TCRbeta library involved a method that used unique molecular identifiers. TCRdb reanalysed the PCR reads using MiXCR and keeps one entry per CDR3 protein. The table lists approximately 650,000 distinct CDR3 sequences, around 12% of them singletons. The CDR3 has 13 amino acids. V was trimmed by 5 bases and J by 0 bases, leaving 7 bases between them. Germline assignment: CDR1 DFQATT and CDR2 SNEGSKA (reference sequence). The sample holds many counts of this clonotype. Antigen specificity is unknown. Sequences were derived from PBMCs, sampled before TCRalphabeta/CD19-depleted stem cell transplant. This chain uses TRBV20-1 with TRBJ2-2; D uncertain. The sequence derives from a girl aged 2 to 9 with congenital amegakaryocytic thrombocytopenia, due to receive a stem cell transplant. The CDR3 loop is CSAPDPNTGELFF. CDR3 nucleotide sequence: TGCAGTGCTCCAGACCCGAACACCGGGGAGCTGTTTTTT.